This T cell receptor (beta chain) appears in the sequencing data of a study of beta chain features in type 1 diabetes. Broader study findings: When Type 1 diabetes patients were examined, their TCRB CDR3s proved moderately but significantly shorter in all four CD4+ subsets.

This clone has only a few counts. The antigen is unknown. Different DNA sequences within this sample yield the same CDR3. What was sequenced were expressed TCRB transcripts, since all of the isolated RNA had been reverse transcribed. Profiling relied on immunoSEQ multiplex PCR, and the TCRdb table lists in-frame clones only, not all of them. In the table there are some 120,000 clones, roughly a sixth of which are singletons. The sequence came from a man aged 18 to 29 with type 1 diabetes. The source material was central memory CD4+ T cells from blood.

The CDR3 region has the DNA TGTGCCAGCAGCCCCCGCCCCTACGAGCAGTACTTC. The encoded protein is CASSPRPYEQYF. This chain joins TRBV7-2 and TRBJ2-7; D is uncertain. The CDR3 totals 12 residues. V lost 5 bases and J 2 bases, leaving 7 bases between the germline ends. Germline assignment: CDR1 SGHTA and CDR2 FQGNSA.